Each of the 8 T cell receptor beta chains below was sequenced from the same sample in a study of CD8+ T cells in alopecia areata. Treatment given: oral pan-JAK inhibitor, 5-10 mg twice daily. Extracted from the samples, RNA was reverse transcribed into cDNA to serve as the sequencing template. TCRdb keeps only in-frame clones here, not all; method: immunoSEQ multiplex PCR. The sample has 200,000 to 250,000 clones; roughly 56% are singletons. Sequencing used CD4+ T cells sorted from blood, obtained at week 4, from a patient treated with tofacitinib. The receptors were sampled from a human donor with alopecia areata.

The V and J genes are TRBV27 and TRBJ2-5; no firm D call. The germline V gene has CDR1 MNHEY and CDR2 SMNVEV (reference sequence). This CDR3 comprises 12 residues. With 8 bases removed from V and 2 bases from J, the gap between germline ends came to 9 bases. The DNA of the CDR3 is TGTGCCAGCGGCACACAACAAGAGACCCAGTACTTC. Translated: CASGTQQETQYF.

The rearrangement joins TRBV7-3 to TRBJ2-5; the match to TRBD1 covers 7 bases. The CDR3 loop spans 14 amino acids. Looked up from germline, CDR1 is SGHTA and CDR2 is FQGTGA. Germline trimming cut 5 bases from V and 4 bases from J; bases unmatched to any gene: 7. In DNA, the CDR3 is TGTGCCAGCAGCCCACGACAGGGTGGAGAGACCCAGTACTTC. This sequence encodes CASSPRQGGETQYF.

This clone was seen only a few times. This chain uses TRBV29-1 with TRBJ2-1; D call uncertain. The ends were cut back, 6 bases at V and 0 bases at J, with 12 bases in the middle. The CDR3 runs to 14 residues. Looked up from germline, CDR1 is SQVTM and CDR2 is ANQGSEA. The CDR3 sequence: CSVSGPSSYNEQFF. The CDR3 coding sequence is TGCAGCGTATCCGGGCCCAGCTCCTACAATGAGCAGTTCTTC.

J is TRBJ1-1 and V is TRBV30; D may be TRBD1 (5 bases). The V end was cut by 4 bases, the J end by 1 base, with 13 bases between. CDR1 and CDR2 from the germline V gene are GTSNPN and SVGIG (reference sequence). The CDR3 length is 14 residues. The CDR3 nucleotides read TGTGCCTGGATGCCGGGACGACAGAACACTGAAGCTTTCTTT. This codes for CAWMPGRQNTEAFF.

The CDR3 is CASSSLFGQLTEAFF. The CDR3 coding sequence is TGTGCCAGCAGTTCCCTATTCGGACAACTCACTGAAGCTTTCTTT. This sequence joins TRBV27 and TRBJ1-1; D perhaps matches TRBD1 (5 bases). From germline, CDR1 is MNHEY and CDR2 SMNVEV (reference sequence). CDR3 length: 15 amino acids. V was trimmed by 4 bases and J by 4 bases, leaving 16 bases between them.

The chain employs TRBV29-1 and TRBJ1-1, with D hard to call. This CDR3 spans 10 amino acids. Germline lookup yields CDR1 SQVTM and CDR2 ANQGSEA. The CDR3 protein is CTAWGTEAFF. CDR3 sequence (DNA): TGCACCGCCTGGGGAACTGAAGCTTTCTTT.

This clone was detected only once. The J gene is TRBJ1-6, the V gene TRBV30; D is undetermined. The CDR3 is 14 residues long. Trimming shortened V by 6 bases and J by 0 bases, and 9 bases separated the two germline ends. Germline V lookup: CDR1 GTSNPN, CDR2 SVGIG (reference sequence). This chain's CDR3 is CACLGSSYNSPLHF. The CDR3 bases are TGTGCCTGTTTGGGAAGCTCCTATAATTCACCCCTCCACTTT.

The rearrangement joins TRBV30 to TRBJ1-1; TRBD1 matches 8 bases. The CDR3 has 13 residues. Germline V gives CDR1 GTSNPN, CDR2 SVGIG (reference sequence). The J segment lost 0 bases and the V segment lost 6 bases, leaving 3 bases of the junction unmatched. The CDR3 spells CACRQGLNTEAFF. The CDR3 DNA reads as TGTGCCTGCCGACAGGGGTTGAACACTGAAGCTTTCTTT.